The rows below give T cell receptor beta chains drawn from one sample of a study of T cell responses to AZD1222 COVID-19 vaccine. Libraries were prepared by immunoSEQ multiplex PCR; TCRdb keeps only in-frame clonotypes and omits some of them. The sample contains some 120,000 clones, roughly 86% of which appear only once. This specimen was peripheral blood, taken 28 days after the second AZD1222 dose. These receptors originate from an adult who received the AZD1222 COVID-19 vaccine. Both conserved end residues are part of each CDR3. D genes are given only for firm matches. Clone size is given for some rows only: seen once, a few or many times, or a class if the clone is expanded.

D	V	size	J	DNA	CDR3
-	TRBV5-5	-	TRBJ1-5	TGTGCCAGCAGCCGGACGTGGGGGTTAAGTCAGCCCCAGCATTTT	CASSRTWGLSQPQHF
TRBD2	TRBV4-1	once	TRBJ2-2	TGCGCCAGCAGCCAACTTAGCGGGGGCCGAAACACCGGGGAGCTGTTTTTT	CASSQLSGGRNTGELFF
TRBD1	TRBV19	once	TRBJ1-1	TGTGCCACTAGGGACAGTAACACTGAAGCTTTCTTT	CATRDSNTEAFF
-	TRBV4-2	-	TRBJ2-7	TGTGCCAGCAGCCAGTCCGTTGGAACCTACGAGCAGTACTTC	CASSQSVGTYEQYF
-	TRBV7-2	-	TRBJ1-2	TGTGCCAGCAGCTTACACGGGGAAATTTATGGCTACACCTTC	CASSLHGEIYGYTF
TRBD1	TRBV9	-	TRBJ1-2	TGTGCCAGCAGCGTGGGACAGGGCTCTGGCTACACCTTC	CASSVGQGSGYTF
TRBD2	TRBV10-3	-	TRBJ2-7	TGTGCCATCGGCCAGACTAGCGGGCCATCGTGGGAGCAGTACTTC	CAIGQTSGPSWEQYF
-	TRBV9	-	TRBJ1-2	TGTGCCAGCAGCGTCGGGACGGACTATGGCTACACCTTC	CASSVGTDYGYTF
TRBD2	TRBV2	-	TRBJ2-1	TGTGCCAGCGTGCGGCCGGGACTAGCCGCCAATGAGCAGTTCTTC	CASVRPGLAANEQFF
-	TRBV4-2	-	TRBJ1-1	TGTGCCAGCAGCCAAGGTGGACATCGAGGGTTCACTGAAGCTTTCTTT	CASSQGGHRGFTEAFF
-	TRBV27	-	TRBJ2-7	TGTGCCAGCAGTTTAGGAACCACAGGGTATGAGCAGTACTTC	CASSLGTTGYEQYF
-	TRBV30	-	TRBJ2-1	TGTGCCTGGGATGGACAAGTCTACAATGAGCAGTTCTTC	CAWDGQVYNEQFF
TRBD1	TRBV5-1	-	TRBJ1-2	TGCGCCAGCAGCCCACAGGGGGCCCGTGGCTACACCTTC	CASSPQGARGYTF
-	TRBV4-3	-	TRBJ1-2	TGCGCCAGCAGCCAAGGGGACATCCGCTATGGCTACACCTTC	CASSQGDIRYGYTF
-	TRBV7-9	-	TRBJ2-4	TGTGCCAGCAGCCCAAAGGTCGGCAGCCAAGCCAAAAACATTCAGTACTTC	CASSPKVGSQAKNIQYF
TRBD1	TRBV9	-	TRBJ2-1	TGTGCCAGCAGCGTGGGGACAGCCTACAATGAGCAGTTCTTC	CASSVGTAYNEQFF
-	TRBV28	once	TRBJ1-1	TGTGCCAGCAGTTTATGGAGCCGGACCACTGAAGCTTTCTTT	CASSLWSRTTEAFF
TRBD1	TRBV29-1	few	TRBJ2-1	TGCAGCGTTGAAACCCGGACAGGTTTCAATGAGCAGTTCTTC	CSVETRTGFNEQFF
-	TRBV6-6	-	TRBJ1-2	TGTGCCAGCAGTTACCGAGTTGACAACTATGGCTACACCTTC	CASSYRVDNYGYTF
-	TRBV2	-	TRBJ1-4	TGTGCCAGCAGTGTGCGGGGAAAACTGTTTTTT	CASSVRGKLFF
TRBD2	TRBV3-1/TRBV3-2	-	TRBJ2-1	TGTGCCAGCAGCCAAGATCAGTCGCTAGCGGGGAACAATGAGCAGTTCTTC	CASSQDQSLAGNNEQFF
TRBD1	TRBV9	once	TRBJ1-3	TGTGCCAGCAGCGCATTTACCGGGACAGGGTTGGGAAACACCATATATTTT	CASSAFTGTGLGNTIYF
-	TRBV3-1/TRBV3-2	-	TRBJ2-7	TGTGCCAGCAGCCAAGATACCCGCTACGAGCAGTACTTC	CASSQDTRYEQYF
-	TRBV9	-	TRBJ2-7	TGTGCCAGCAGCGTAGAGGAGGGTGTGGCCTACGAGCAGTACTTC	CASSVEEGVAYEQYF
-	TRBV7-9	-	TRBJ1-1	TGTGCCAGCAGCTTTGGGGCTGGGGCTGAAGCTTTCTTT	CASSFGAGAEAFF
-	TRBV5-1	-	TRBJ1-2	TGCGCCAGCAGCTTGGCCGCCAACTATGGCTACACCTTC	CASSLAANYGYTF
-	TRBV3-1/TRBV3-2	-	TRBJ1-1	TGTGCCAGCAGCCAAGAAGGGAGGGGGGGTGCTGAAGCTTTCTTT	CASSQEGRGGAEAFF
-	TRBV6-5	-	TRBJ1-3	TGTGCCAGCAGTTACACCCGGGGGTCCTCTGGAAACACCATATATTTT	CASSYTRGSSGNTIYF
-	TRBV6-5	-	TRBJ2-7	TGTGCCAGGAAACCCGAGGGCGACGAGCAGTACTTC	CARKPEGDEQYF
TRBD1	TRBV6-4	-	TRBJ2-2	TGTGCCAGCAGTGCGGGACAGGGCGACACCGGGGAGCTGTTTTTT	CASSAGQGDTGELFF
-	TRBV5-1	-	TRBJ2-1	TGCGCCAGCAGCTTGCTCAATGAGCAGTTCTTC	CASSLLNEQFF
-	TRBV5-1	-	TRBJ2-3	TGCGCCAGCAGCTTGGGCCCGGGGCGCAGGGGAAAAGATACGCAGTATTTT	CASSLGPGRRGKDTQYF
-	TRBV6-5	-	TRBJ2-1	TGTGCCAGCAGTCTGAGGACCGTCAATGAGCAGTTCTTC	CASSLRTVNEQFF
-	TRBV7-9	-	TRBJ1-1	TGTGCCAGCAGCTTAGATCGGGGACGAGCTTTCTTT	CASSLDRGRAFF
TRBD1	TRBV2	-	TRBJ1-5	TGTGCCAGCAGTGAATCCGAGACAGGGCTTGGTAGCAATCAGCCCCAGCATTTT	CASSESETGLGSNQPQHF
-	TRBV20-1	-	TRBJ2-1	TGCAGTGCTAGAGTTACTACTGAGCAGTTCTTC	CSARVTTEQFF
-	TRBV2	-	TRBJ1-2	TGTGCCAGCAGGGGGTGGGTACGGGAACCCATCCGCTACACCTTC	CASRGWVREPIRYTF
-	TRBV7-2	-	TRBJ1-1	TGTGCCAGCACCTACTTTCAGCACAACACTGAAGCTTTCTTT	CASTYFQHNTEAFF
-	TRBV5-1	-	TRBJ2-7	TGCGCCAGCAGGATAGGCGCGTCGGGCAGCTGGGGCTACGAGCAGTACTTC	CASRIGASGSWGYEQYF
TRBD2	TRBV27	-	TRBJ2-1	TGTGCCAGCAGCCCTCTATGGGCTAGCGGGGGACTCTCCTACAATGAGCAGTTCTTC	CASSPLWASGGLSYNEQFF
TRBD2	TRBV28	-	TRBJ2-5	TGTGCCAGCAATCGCTGGTCTAGCGGGGGCTCGGGGGAGACCCAGTACTTC	CASNRWSSGGSGETQYF
-	TRBV24-1	-	TRBJ2-5	TGTGCCACCAGTGATGCCAATAATGATGAGACCCAGTACTTC	CATSDANNDETQYF
-	TRBV3-1/TRBV3-2	-	TRBJ1-5	TGTGCCAGCAGCCAAGACGTAACCCCTCAGCCCCAGCATTTT	CASSQDVTPQPQHF
-	TRBV10-3	-	TRBJ1-6	TGTGCCATCAGTCTGAATGTCGTCAACGGGTCACCCCTCCACTTT	CAISLNVVNGSPLHF
TRBD2	TRBV15	-	TRBJ2-3	TGTGCCACCAGCAGAGGATCGGCGGGGGGGATGATTGATACGCAGTATTTT	CATSRGSAGGMIDTQYF
-	TRBV6-5	-	TRBJ2-3	TGTGCCCTGGGGACAAGCACAGATACGCAGTATTTT	CALGTSTDTQYF
TRBD1	TRBV18	-	TRBJ1-6	TGTGCCAGCTCACCAGACAGGGGGGATTCACCCCTCCACTTT	CASSPDRGDSPLHF
TRBD2	TRBV20-1	-	TRBJ2-2	TGCAGTGCTAGTCAGCGGGGGGTCACCGGGGAGCTGTTTTTT	CSASQRGVTGELFF
-	TRBV18	-	TRBJ2-7	TGTGCCAGCTCACCACAGCGGGGGGACAGGGCCAACGAGCAGTACTTC	CASSPQRGDRANEQYF
-	TRBV7-2	few	TRBJ2-7	TGTGCCAGCACGAAAAGGGACACAAGGGAGCAGTACTTC	CASTKRDTREQYF
-	TRBV2	once	TRBJ1-1	TGTGCCAGCAGCCAATATAAGCAAGCTTTCTTT	CASSQYKQAFF
-	TRBV5-1	-	TRBJ2-7	TGCGCCAGTCGGAGGTCCGTTGAAGGGGAGTACGAGCAGTACTTC	CASRRSVEGEYEQYF
-	TRBV5-4	few	TRBJ1-1	TGTGCCAGCAGCCCAATCAGGGTAGCGAACACTGAAGCTTTCTTT	CASSPIRVANTEAFF
-	TRBV4-1	-	TRBJ1-1	TGCGCCAGCAGCCAAGACACTGAAGCTTTCTTT	CASSQDTEAFF